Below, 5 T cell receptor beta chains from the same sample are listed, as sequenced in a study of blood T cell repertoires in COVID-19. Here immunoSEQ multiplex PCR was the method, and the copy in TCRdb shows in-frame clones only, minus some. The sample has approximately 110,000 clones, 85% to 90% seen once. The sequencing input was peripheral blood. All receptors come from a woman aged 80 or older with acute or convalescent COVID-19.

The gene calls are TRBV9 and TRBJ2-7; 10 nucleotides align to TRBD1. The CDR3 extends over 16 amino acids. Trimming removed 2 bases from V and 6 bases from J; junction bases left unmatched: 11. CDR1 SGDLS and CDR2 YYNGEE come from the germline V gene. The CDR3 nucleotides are TGTGCCAGCAGCGTCAGCCCGGGACAGGGGATGGGCGAGCAGTACTTC. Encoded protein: CASSVSPGQGMGEQYF.

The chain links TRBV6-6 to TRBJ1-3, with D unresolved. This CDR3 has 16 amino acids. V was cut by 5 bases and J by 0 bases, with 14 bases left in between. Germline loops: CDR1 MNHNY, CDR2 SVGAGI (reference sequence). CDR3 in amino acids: CASSRGESFSGNTIYF. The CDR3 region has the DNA TGTGCCAGCAGTCGTGGGGAGAGTTTCTCTGGAAACACCATATATTTT.

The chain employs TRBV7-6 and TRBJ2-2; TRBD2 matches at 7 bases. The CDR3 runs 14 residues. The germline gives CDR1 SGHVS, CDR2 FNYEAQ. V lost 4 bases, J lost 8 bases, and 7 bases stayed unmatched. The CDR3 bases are TGTGCCAGCAGCTCCTCACTAGCGAAGGGGGAGCTGTTTTTT. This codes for CASSSSLAKGELFF.

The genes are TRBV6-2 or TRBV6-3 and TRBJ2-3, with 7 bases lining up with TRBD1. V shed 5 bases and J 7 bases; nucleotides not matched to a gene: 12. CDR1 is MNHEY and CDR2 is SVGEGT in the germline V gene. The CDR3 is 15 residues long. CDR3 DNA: TGTGCCAGCAGTAGGCCGGGACAGACCTCGAATACGCAGTATTTT. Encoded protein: CASSRPGQTSNTQYF.

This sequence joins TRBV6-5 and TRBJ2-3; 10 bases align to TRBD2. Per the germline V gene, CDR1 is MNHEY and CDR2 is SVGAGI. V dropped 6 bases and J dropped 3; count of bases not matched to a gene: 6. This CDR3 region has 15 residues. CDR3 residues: CASSDGLAVTDTQYF. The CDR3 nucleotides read TGTGCCAGCAGCGACGGACTAGCGGTTACAGATACGCAGTATTTT.